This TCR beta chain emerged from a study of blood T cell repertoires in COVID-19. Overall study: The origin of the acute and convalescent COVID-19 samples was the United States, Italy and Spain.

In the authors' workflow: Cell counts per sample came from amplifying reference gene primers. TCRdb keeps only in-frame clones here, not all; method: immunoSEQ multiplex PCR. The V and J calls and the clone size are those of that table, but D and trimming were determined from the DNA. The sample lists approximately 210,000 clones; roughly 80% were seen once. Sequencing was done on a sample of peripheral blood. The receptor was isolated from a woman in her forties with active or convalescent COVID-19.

The DNA of the CDR3 is TGTGCCAGTAGTATCAGCGGGACTGGGAACACCGGGGAGCTGTTTTTT. Its translation is CASSISGTGNTGELFF. The chain is built from TRBV19 and TRBJ2-2, with TRBD2 matching 7 bases. CDR1 is LNHDA, CDR2 SQIVND, per germline (reference sequence). V lost 3 bases, J lost 1 base, and 5 bases stayed unmatched. This CDR3 region has 16 residues.